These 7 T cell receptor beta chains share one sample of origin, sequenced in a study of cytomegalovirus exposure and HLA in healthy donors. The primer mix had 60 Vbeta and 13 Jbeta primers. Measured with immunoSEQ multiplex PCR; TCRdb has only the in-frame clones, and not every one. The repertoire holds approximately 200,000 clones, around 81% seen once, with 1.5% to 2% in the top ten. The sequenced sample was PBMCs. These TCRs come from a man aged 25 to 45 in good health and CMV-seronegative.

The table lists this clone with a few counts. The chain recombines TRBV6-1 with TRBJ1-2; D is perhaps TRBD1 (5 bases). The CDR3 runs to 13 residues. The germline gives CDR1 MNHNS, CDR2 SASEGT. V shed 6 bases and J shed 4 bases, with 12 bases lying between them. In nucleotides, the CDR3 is TGTGCCAGCAGGCACAGGTCCCTCTATGGCTACACCTTC. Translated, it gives CASRHRSLYGYTF.

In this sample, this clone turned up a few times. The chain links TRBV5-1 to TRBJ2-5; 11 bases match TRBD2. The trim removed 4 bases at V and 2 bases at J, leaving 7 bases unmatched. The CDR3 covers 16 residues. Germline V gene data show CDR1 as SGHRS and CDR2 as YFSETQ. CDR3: CASSPRLAGLQETQYF. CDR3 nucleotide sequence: TGCGCCAGCAGCCCCCGACTAGCGGGGTTACAAGAGACCCAGTACTTC.

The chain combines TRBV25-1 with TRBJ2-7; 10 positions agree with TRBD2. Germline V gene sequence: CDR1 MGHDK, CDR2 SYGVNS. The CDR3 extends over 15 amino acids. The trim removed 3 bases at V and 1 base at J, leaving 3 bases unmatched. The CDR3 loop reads CASSDGTSVSYEQYF. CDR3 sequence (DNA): TGTGCCAGCAGTGACGGGACTAGCGTTTCCTACGAGCAGTACTTC.

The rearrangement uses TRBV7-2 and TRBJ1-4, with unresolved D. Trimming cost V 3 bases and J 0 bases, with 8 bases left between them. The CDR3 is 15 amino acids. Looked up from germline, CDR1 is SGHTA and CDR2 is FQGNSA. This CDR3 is CASSFGLATNEKLFF. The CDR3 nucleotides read TGTGCCAGCAGCTTCGGGTTGGCAACTAATGAAAAACTGTTTTTT.

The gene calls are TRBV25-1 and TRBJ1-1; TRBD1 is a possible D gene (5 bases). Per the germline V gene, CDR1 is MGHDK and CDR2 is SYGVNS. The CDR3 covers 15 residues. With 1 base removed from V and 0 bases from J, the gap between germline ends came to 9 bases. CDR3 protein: CASSEFDSVNTEAFF. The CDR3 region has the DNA TGTGCCAGCAGTGAATTTGACAGTGTGAACACTGAAGCTTTCTTT.

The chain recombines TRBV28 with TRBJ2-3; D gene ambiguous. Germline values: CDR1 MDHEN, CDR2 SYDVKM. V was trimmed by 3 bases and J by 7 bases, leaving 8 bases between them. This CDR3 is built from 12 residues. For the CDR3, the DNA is TGTGCCAGCAGTTTGGTGAGGTATACGCAGTATTTT. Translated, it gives CASSLVRYTQYF.

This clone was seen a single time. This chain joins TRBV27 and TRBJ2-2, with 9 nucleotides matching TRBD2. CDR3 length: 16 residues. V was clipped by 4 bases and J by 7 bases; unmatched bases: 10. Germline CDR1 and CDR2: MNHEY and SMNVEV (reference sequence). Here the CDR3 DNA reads TGTGCCAGCAGTTCCCTGCGGGAGGGCCGAGGCGGGGAGCTGTTTTTT. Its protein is CASSSLREGRGGELFF.